This TCR beta chain derives from a study of shared clonotypes between healthy human individuals. As defined, naive CD8 cells were CD45RO-negative and positively selected for CCR7, with terminally differentiated effector memory CD45RA+ cells excluded. A deep-level run was used for the assay. The table came from immunoSEQ multiplex PCR; TCRdb's copy has only in-frame clones and leaves some out. The table shows roughly 650,000 clones, with about 95% occurring only once. This CDR3 is 16 amino acids long. Germline CDR1 and CDR2: LNHNV and YYDKDF (reference sequence). Trimming pared 1 base from V and 2 bases from J, leaving 12 bases between.

This chain connects TRBV15 to TRBJ2-4, with a possible D match to TRBD2 (6 bases). This TCR came from a woman in her 30s in good health. Material: naive CD8+ T cells sorted from blood. The CDR3 reads CATSRGREGTKNIQYF. CDR3 sequence (DNA): TGTGCCACCAGCAGAGGGAGGGAAGGGACCAAAAACATTCAGTACTTC.